This T cell receptor (beta chain) was sequenced for a study of blood T cell repertoires in COVID-19. Study-level information: Samples of COVID-19 (acute and convalescent) were obtained from the United States, Italy and Spain.

This clone was detected a few times. The ends were cut back, 0 bases at V and 7 bases at J, with 13 bases in the middle. CDR1 SGHNT and CDR2 YYREEE come from the germline V gene (reference sequence). The CDR3 has 14 amino acids. Assay used: immunoSEQ multiplex PCR; TCRdb lists only in-frame clones, some missing. The sample holds about 250,000 clones, about 80% seen once. The J gene is TRBJ1-1, the V gene TRBV5-4, with D perhaps TRBD1 (6 bases). The clonotype comes from a middle-aged man with active or convalescent COVID-19. Input material: peripheral blood. Written as DNA, the CDR3 is TGTGCCAGCAGCTTGGTGCCCCAAGGGGGTGAAGCTTTCTTT. Encoded protein: CASSLVPQGGEAFF.